What follows are 14 T cell receptor beta chains derived from one specimen sequenced in a study of cytomegalovirus exposure and HLA in healthy donors. Researchers ran the PCR with 60 Vbeta and 13 Jbeta primers. The method was immunoSEQ multiplex PCR; TCRdb's version includes in-frame clones alone and lacks a portion of them. The sample lists about 120,000 clones; 60% to 85% were seen once. Sequencing was done on a sample of PBMCs. Receptors originate from a woman aged 25 to 39 in good health and CMV-seronegative.

There are a few counts of this clone. The chain uses TRBV6-5 and TRBJ2-3; D perhaps matches TRBD2 (6 bases). The CDR3 loop spans 16 amino acids. V was cut by 4 bases and J by 6 bases, with 20 bases left in between. Germline CDR1 MNHEY, CDR2 SVGAGI. CDR3 residues: CASSFLPGVGLDTQYF. The DNA of the CDR3 is TGTGCCAGCAGTTTTCTACCGGGAGTAGGGTTGGATACGCAGTATTTT.

The chain couples TRBV5-4 to TRBJ2-1; 9 bases fit TRBD1. Losses at the gene ends were 4 bases for V and 3 bases for J; bases not matched to a gene: 8. From germline, CDR1 is SGHNT and CDR2 YYREEE (reference sequence). The CDR3 sequence is 16 residues long. The CDR3 loop reads CASSIEQGAFYNEQFF. The DNA of the CDR3 is TGTGCCAGCAGCATCGAACAGGGGGCTTTCTACAATGAGCAGTTCTTC.

The gene calls are TRBV6-5 and TRBJ1-5; perhaps TRBD1 as D (5 bases). Germline V lookup: CDR1 MNHEY, CDR2 SVGAGI. The CDR3 runs to 14 residues. V lost 4 bases, J lost 3 bases, and 10 bases lay in between. The CDR3 loop reads CASSSGQNNQPQHF. The CDR3, as DNA: TGTGCCAGCAGTTCCGGACAAAACAATCAGCCCCAGCATTTT.

Only one count was recorded for this clone. The chain has TRBV7-9 and TRBJ2-5; 12 bases map to TRBD2. The V gene end was trimmed by 1 base and the J gene end by 3 bases; junction bases not matched to a gene: 0. This CDR3 has 15 amino acids. Germline V lookup: CDR1 SEHNR, CDR2 FQNEAQ (reference sequence). The CDR3 DNA sequence: TGTGCCAGCAGCTTAGGACTAGCGGGAGAAGAGACCCAGTACTTC. Protein sequence: CASSLGLAGEETQYF.

Only a few counts were recorded for this clone. CDR3 nucleotides: TGCGCCAGCAGCGATCCTCATCTAAGACTAGTGGAAGAGCAGTACTTC. It specifies CASSDPHLRLVEEQYF. The rearrangement joins TRBV5-1 to TRBJ2-7; a possible D gene is TRBD2 (6 bases). The CDR3 is made up of 16 amino acids. The V and J ends lost 4 bases and 7 bases respectively, with 24 bases between them. Germline V lookup: CDR1 SGHRS, CDR2 YFSETQ.

The J gene is TRBJ2-7, the V gene TRBV7-2, with 9 bases fitting TRBD1. Germline CDR1 reads SGHTA; CDR2 reads FQGNSA. Trimming cost V 5 bases and J 4 bases; bases outside gene matches: 6. The CDR3 is 14 residues long. CDR3 residues: CASSTYGTGYEQYF. CDR3 coding DNA: TGTGCCAGCAGCACTTACGGGACAGGGTACGAGCAGTACTTC.

About this clone itself: This CDR3 is also generated by other DNA sequences in the sample. V usage is TRBV6-5 and J usage is TRBJ1-2, with TRBD1 matching 10 bases. This CDR3 spans 15 amino acids. CDR1 is MNHEY and CDR2 is SVGAGI in the germline V gene. The trim removed 4 bases at V and 3 bases at J, leaving 5 bases unmatched. CDR3 residues: CASSSGTGVYYGYTF. In nucleotides, the CDR3 is TGTGCCAGCAGTTCCGGGACAGGGGTGTACTATGGCTACACCTTC.

V and J are TRBV11-3 and TRBJ2-7; 10 bases match TRBD2. This CDR3 contains 14 residues. From germline, CDR1 is SGHNT and CDR2 YENEEA. Germline trimming cut 5 bases from V and 6 bases from J; bases unmatched to any gene: 7. Written as DNA, the CDR3 is TGTGCCAGCAGCCGCGCTAGCGGGAGTGGCGAGCAGTACTTC. Its protein product is CASSRASGSGEQYF.

The chain uses TRBV7-9 and TRBJ1-6; 7 bases are a match to TRBD1. From germline, CDR1 is SEHNR and CDR2 FQNEAQ (reference sequence). The CDR3 sequence is 15 residues long. Trimming removed 5 bases from V and 10 bases from J; junction bases left unmatched: 11. The CDR3 sequence is CASSKTGTEGSPLHF. CDR3 coding DNA: TGTGCCAGCAGCAAAACCGGGACAGAAGGCTCACCCCTCCACTTT.

The CDR3 sequence is CASKGLLGSYEQYF. DNA of the CDR3: TGTGCCAGCAAAGGACTCCTAGGGTCCTACGAGCAGTACTTC. The J gene is TRBJ2-7, the V gene TRBV6-6; possibly TRBD2 for D (5 bases). Trimming stripped 7 bases from V and 1 base from J, with 14 bases between. The CDR3 sequence is 14 residues long. Germline loops: CDR1 MNHNY, CDR2 SVGAGI (reference sequence).

The V and J genes are TRBV5-1 and TRBJ1-6, with 9 bases fitting TRBD1. The CDR3 runs to 16 residues. After removal of 2 bases from V and 7 bases from J, the junction contained 7 bases not matched to a gene. Germline CDR1 and CDR2: SGHRS and YFSETQ. The CDR3, as DNA: TGCGCCAGCAGCTTTTCGGGACAGGGTGGGAATTCACCCCTCCACTTT. It is translated as CASSFSGQGGNSPLHF.

The chain uses TRBV9 and TRBJ2-2, with D possibly TRBD2 on 5 matching bases. V lost 0 bases to trimming and J lost 0 bases, with 12 bases between them. CDR1 is SGDLS and CDR2 is YYNGEE in the germline V gene. This CDR3 is 17 amino acids long. CDR3 nucleotide sequence: TGTGCCAGCAGCGTAGTAAGCGGAGCCTCGAACACCGGGGAGCTGTTTTTT. This translates into CASSVVSGASNTGELFF.

The rearrangement uses TRBV7-9 and TRBJ2-1; TRBD1 aligns across 7 bases. CDR3 length equals 14 residues. Germline assignment: CDR1 SEHNR and CDR2 FQNEAQ (reference sequence). The J segment lost 5 bases and the V segment lost 7 bases, leaving 8 bases of the junction unmatched. The CDR3 spells CASTTGTANNEQFF. The CDR3 DNA is TGTGCCAGCACAACCGGGACAGCCAACAATGAGCAGTTCTTC.

Written as DNA, the CDR3 is TGCGCCAGCAGCCAAGATGTGGCGGGGCCGACCTACGAGCAGTACTTC. This encodes CASSQDVAGPTYEQYF. The V gene is TRBV4-3, the J gene TRBJ2-7; weak D call: TRBD2 (6 bases). Trimming removed 0 bases at V and 2 bases at J, with 14 bases between. CDR1 is LGHNA, CDR2 YSLEER, per germline. This CDR3 is built from 16 residues.